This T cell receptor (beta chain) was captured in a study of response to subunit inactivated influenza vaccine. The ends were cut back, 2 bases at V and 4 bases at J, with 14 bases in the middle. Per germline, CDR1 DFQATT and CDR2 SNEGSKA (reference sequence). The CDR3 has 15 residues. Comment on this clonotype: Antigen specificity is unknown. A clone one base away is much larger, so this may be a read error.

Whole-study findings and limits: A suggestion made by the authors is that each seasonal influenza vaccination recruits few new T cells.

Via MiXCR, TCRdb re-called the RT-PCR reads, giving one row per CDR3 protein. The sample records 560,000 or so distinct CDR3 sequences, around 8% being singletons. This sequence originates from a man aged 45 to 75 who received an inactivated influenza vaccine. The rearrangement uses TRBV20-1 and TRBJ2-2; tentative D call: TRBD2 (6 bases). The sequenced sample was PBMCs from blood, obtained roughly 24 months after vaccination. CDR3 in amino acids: CSARNGWEATGELFF. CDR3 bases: TGCAGTGCTAGAAATGGGTGGGAGGCCACCGGGGAGCTGTTTTTT.